One sample yielded the 6 T cell receptor beta chains listed below, sequenced in a study of cytomegalovirus exposure and HLA in healthy donors. PCR primers comprised 60 Vbeta and 13 Jbeta primers. The data were produced by immunoSEQ multiplex PCR, yet TCRdb's version contains in-frame clones alone and is incomplete. The data hold some 150,000 clones, with roughly 70% observed a single time. Sequenced sample: PBMCs. The receptors derive from a man aged 55 to 70 in good health and CMV-seronegative.

This sequence joins TRBV15 and TRBJ2-7, with TRBD1 matching over 9 bases. Germline CDR1 and CDR2: LNHNV and YYDKDF (reference sequence). CDR3 length equals 15 residues. V lost 2 bases and J lost 3; bases outside the gene matches: 5. The CDR3 spells CATSRPGQGSYEQYF. CDR3 sequence (DNA): TGTGCCACCAGCAGACCAGGACAGGGGAGCTACGAGCAGTACTTC.

V gene TRBV6-1 combines with J gene TRBJ2-7, with TRBD2 matching 7 bases. The germline V gene has CDR1 MNHNS and CDR2 SASEGT. The CDR3 runs to 13 residues. The J segment lost 2 bases and the V segment lost 6 bases, leaving 4 bases of the junction unmatched. The CDR3 coding sequence is TGTGCCAGCAGGAGAGCGGGACCCTACGAGCAGTACTTC. This encodes CASRRAGPYEQYF.

The J gene is TRBJ2-3, the V gene TRBV19; 7 positions agree with TRBD1. CDR1 LNHDA and CDR2 SQIVND come from the germline V gene (reference sequence). V gave up 4 bases and J gave up 3 bases; unmatched junction bases: 7. The CDR3 consists of 15 residues. Here the CDR3 DNA reads TGTGCCAGTAGTACGGGACAGCCGAATACAGATACGCAGTATTTT. The encoded protein is CASSTGQPNTDTQYF.

This clone was counted between two and nine times. The chain couples TRBV28 to TRBJ1-2; 10 bases are a match to TRBD1. The CDR3 is 17 residues long. Germline CDR1 reads MDHEN; CDR2 reads SYDVKM. V was clipped by 5 bases and J by 6 bases; unmatched bases: 15. DNA for the CDR3: TGTGCCAGCAGTCTCCGGGACAGGGGACATCGAGTAAATGGCTACACCTTC. Translated: CASSLRDRGHRVNGYTF.

This sequence joins TRBV19 and TRBJ1-5; D may be TRBD1 (6 bases). CDR1 and CDR2 (germline): LNHDA, SQIVND (reference sequence). The CDR3 loop spans 15 amino acids. The V gene lost 5 bases and the J gene lost 1 base, with 12 bases spanning the gap. The CDR3 region is CASSPRTVSNQPQHF. CDR3 bases: TGTGCCAGTAGTCCGCGGACAGTGAGCAATCAGCCCCAGCATTTT.

The chain recombines TRBV29-1 with TRBJ2-1; D may be TRBD2 (6 bases). Germline lookup yields CDR1 SQVTM and CDR2 ANQGSEA. The CDR3 consists of 13 residues. Trimming left V 5 bases short and J 8 bases short, with 16 bases between. In DNA form, the CDR3 reads TGCAGCGTTTCAAGACTAGAGCTCCATGAGCAGTTCTTC. Residues: CSVSRLELHEQFF.